This is a list of T cell receptor beta chains from one sample in a study of blood T cell repertoires in COVID-19. Here immunoSEQ multiplex PCR was the method, and the copy in TCRdb shows in-frame clones only, minus some. The data show fewer than 200,000 clones, with less than 85% seen just once and 6.5% to 9% held by the top ten. Sequenced input: peripheral blood. The receptors derive from a woman aged 40 to 50 with COVID-19, enrolled during active disease. Each CDR3 is given with its conserved first and last residue. D genes are given only for firm matches. Only some rows state a clone size, as once, few, many or a class for expanded clones.

-	TRBV11-1	-	TRBJ2-5	TGTGCCAGCAGCCTAGAGGGGGGGGGTCCGGAGACCCAGTACTTC	CASSLEGGGPETQYF
-	TRBV19	-	TRBJ1-1	TGTGCCAGTAGTAACAGGGTGGACACTGAAGCTTTCTTT	CASSNRVDTEAFF
-	TRBV25-1	TRBD1	TRBJ2-2	TGTGCCAGTGGACAGGGGGCCCACACCGGGGAGCTGTTTTTT	CASGQGAHTGELFF
many	TRBV19	TRBD1	TRBJ1-3	TGTGCCAGTAGTGCCTCACAGGGGCCGCGAAACACCATATATTTT	CASSASQGPRNTIYF
once	TRBV5-4	-	TRBJ2-3	TGTGCCAGCAGCCCTGACTACACAGATACGCAGTATTTT	CASSPDYTDTQYF
-	TRBV12-3/TRBV12-4	-	TRBJ2-7	TGTGCCAGCAGTTTATCCGGCTCCTACGAGCAGTACTTC	CASSLSGSYEQYF
-	TRBV3-1/TRBV3-2	-	TRBJ2-3	TGTGCCAGCAGCCAAGGGTACACCCTTAGACACACAGATACGCAGTATTTT	CASSQGYTLRHTDTQYF
-	TRBV19	-	TRBJ1-5	TGTGCCAGTAACCCCTCAACAAGACAGACCAATCAGCCCCAGCATTTT	CASNPSTRQTNQPQHF
-	TRBV7-9	-	TRBJ2-3	TGTGCCAGCAGCGGGGGAGGTACAGATACGCAGTATTTT	CASSGGGTDTQYF
-	TRBV28	TRBD2	TRBJ2-5	TGTGCCAGCAGTTTTGGGGGACTAGAGGAGGAGACCCAGTACTTC	CASSFGGLEEETQYF
-	TRBV5-1	TRBD2	TRBJ2-5	TGCGCCAGCAGCCCGGGACTAGCTCAGCGGGAGACCCAGTACTTC	CASSPGLAQRETQYF
-	TRBV2	-	TRBJ2-1	TGTGCCAGCAGTGTCCCCAGAAGCTCCTACAATGAGCAGTTCTTC	CASSVPRSSYNEQFF
-	TRBV9	-	TRBJ2-2	TGTGCCAGCAGCGTGGGAGGAACCGGGGAGCTGTTTTTT	CASSVGGTGELFF
-	TRBV29-1	TRBD1	TRBJ2-1	TGCAGCGGGGGCACAGAAGGACAGGGCTACAATGAGCAGTTCTTC	CSGGTEGQGYNEQFF
once	TRBV9	TRBD2	TRBJ2-1	TGTGCCAGCAGCGTAATAGCGGGAGGAAGGAATGAGCAGTTCTTC	CASSVIAGGRNEQFF
-	TRBV5-5	-	TRBJ2-2	TGTGCCAGCAGCTTGAGCCCAACAGGGACGGGCACCGGGGAGCTGTTTTTT	CASSLSPTGTGTGELFF
-	TRBV15	-	TRBJ2-5	TGTGCCACCAGTCTGGGCGGGGGCGGGGTAGAGACCCAGTACTTC	CATSLGGGGVETQYF
-	TRBV2	TRBD2	TRBJ2-2	TGTGCCAGCAGTGGTAGCGGGGGGAACACCGGGGAGCTGTTTTTT	CASSGSGGNTGELFF
-	TRBV2	-	TRBJ1-1	TGTGCCAGCCAGGGAGGGTTCGGCACTGAAGCTTTCTTT	CASQGGFGTEAFF
-	TRBV4-1	TRBD1	TRBJ2-3	TGCGCCAGCAGCCAAACCGGGACAGGGGTCCCAGATACGCAGTATTTT	CASSQTGTGVPDTQYF
-	TRBV14	-	TRBJ1-6	TGTGCCAGCAGCCACCCACAGGGAAATAATTCACCCCTCCACTTT	CASSHPQGNNSPLHF
-	TRBV28	-	TRBJ2-7	TGTGCCAGCAGGACTGCCTGGCACGAGCAGTACTTC	CASRTAWHEQYF
-	TRBV27	TRBD2	TRBJ2-1	TGTGCCAGCAGTTTACGTGCTAGCGGTTCATACAATGAGCAGTTCTTC	CASSLRASGSYNEQFF
-	TRBV3-1/TRBV3-2	-	TRBJ1-5	TGTGCCAGCAGCCAAGGGCTGGCAGGGGGCAATCAGCCCCAGCATTTT	CASSQGLAGGNQPQHF
-	TRBV6-5	-	TRBJ1-6	TGTGCCAGCAGCGCCAGGGAGGGTGGTAATTCACCCCTCCACTTT	CASSAREGGNSPLHF
-	TRBV15	TRBD1	TRBJ1-4	TGTGCCACCAGCCTCACAGGGGTTAATGAAAAACTGTTTTTT	CATSLTGVNEKLFF
-	TRBV5-5	TRBD1	TRBJ1-5	TGTGCCAGCAGCGAGATACCGGGACAGGGAGGTCAGCCCCAGCATTTT	CASSEIPGQGGQPQHF
-	TRBV27	TRBD2	TRBJ2-3	TGTGCCAGCAGTAAAAGGACTAGCGGGAGGGTCACAGATACGCAGTATTTT	CASSKRTSGRVTDTQYF
once	TRBV19	TRBD1	TRBJ2-7	TGTGCCAGTAGTCCAGGGGGCCCCTACGAGCAGTACTTC	CASSPGGPYEQYF
-	TRBV30	-	TRBJ1-5	TGTGCCTGGAGTAACCGGGGCAATCAGCCCCAGCATTTT	CAWSNRGNQPQHF
-	TRBV24-1	-	TRBJ1-5	TGTGCCACCAGTGGGGCGCGGGGCAATCAGCCCCAGCATTTT	CATSGARGNQPQHF
-	TRBV30	-	TRBJ2-2	TGTGCCTGGAGTCCCACAGGGGAGCTGTTTTTT	CAWSPTGELFF
-	TRBV10-3	-	TRBJ2-7	TGTGCCAGCGGGGACTCCTACTACGAGCAGTACTTC	CASGDSYYEQYF
-	TRBV9	-	TRBJ2-1	TGTGCCAGCAGCGCCGGAGACGCGCCTAGCTCCTACAATGAGCAGTTCTTC	CASSAGDAPSSYNEQFF
few	TRBV2	-	TRBJ1-2	TGTGCCAGCAGCGCAAAGGGAGGCTTCTATGGCTACACCTTC	CASSAKGGFYGYTF
few	TRBV27	-	TRBJ2-2	TGTGCCAGCAGACGTTACAGGGCGGACACCGGGGAGCTGTTTTTT	CASRRYRADTGELFF
-	TRBV11-3	-	TRBJ1-1	TGTGCCAGCAGCCGGACAGTGAACACTGAAGCTTTCTTT	CASSRTVNTEAFF
-	TRBV28	TRBD1	TRBJ2-7	TGTGCCAGCACAGACAGGGTGAGCTCCTACGAGCAGTACTTC	CASTDRVSSYEQYF
few	TRBV18	TRBD2	TRBJ2-2	TGTGCCAGCTCATCACTAGCGGGGGGACGGAACACCGGGGAGCTGTTTTTT	CASSSLAGGRNTGELFF